This T cell receptor beta chain comes out of a study of neoadjuvant anti-PD-1 for oral cavity cancer. About the study: Patients without progression received a fourth nivolumab dose around day 43, then surgical resection on days 50-56.

V dropped 5 bases and J dropped 1 base, with 11 bases sitting between them. Germline CDR1 MNHEY, CDR2 SVGAGI. This CDR3 has 14 residues. Most PBMC samples had roughly 0.45 ug input DNA in six replicates. Sequencing used immunoSEQ multiplex PCR; TCRdb keeps in-frame clones, though not all of them. The sample has about 12,000 clones, roughly 70% seen once. The time point was: after neoadjuvant nivolumab, at surgical resection. Patients were newly diagnosed with stage II-IVA oral cavity squamous cell carcinoma without prior systemic or radiation treatment. Source: PBMCs, taken after nivolumab (anti-PD-1) treatment. The clonotype originates from a person aged 35-79 years with oral cavity squamous cell carcinoma. The gene calls are TRBV6-5 and TRBJ1-1; possibly TRBD1 for D (6 bases). CDR3 in DNA: TGTGCCAGCAGTAGAGTCAGGGGGAACACTGAAGCTTTCTTT. Protein sequence: CASSRVRGNTEAFF.